Described below is a single T cell receptor beta chain sequence and its context. The sample comes from a study of blood T cell repertoires in COVID-19. About the study: Italy, Spain and the United States were the sources of the convalescent and acute COVID-19 samples. PBMCs, B-cell-depleted T cells, or T cells were the source of the cDNA or gDNA that made up the material.

Profiling relied on immunoSEQ multiplex PCR, and the TCRdb table lists in-frame clones only, not all of them. The sample comprises almost 250,000 clones, approximately 89% of which are singletons, and 1.5% to 2% rests with the top ten. Trimming stripped 5 bases from V and 1 base from J, with 18 bases between. CDR1 is SQVTM, CDR2 ANQGSEA, per germline. The CDR3 contains 16 residues. The chain joins TRBV29-1 to TRBJ2-1; D perhaps matches TRBD2 (6 bases). This receptor was identified in a woman aged 55-70 years who had recovered from COVID-19. Sequenced: peripheral blood. Written as DNA, the CDR3 is TGCAGCGTTTCCGCGTTTTACGGGGGTTCCTACAATGAGCAGTTCTTC. It is translated as CSVSAFYGGSYNEQFF.